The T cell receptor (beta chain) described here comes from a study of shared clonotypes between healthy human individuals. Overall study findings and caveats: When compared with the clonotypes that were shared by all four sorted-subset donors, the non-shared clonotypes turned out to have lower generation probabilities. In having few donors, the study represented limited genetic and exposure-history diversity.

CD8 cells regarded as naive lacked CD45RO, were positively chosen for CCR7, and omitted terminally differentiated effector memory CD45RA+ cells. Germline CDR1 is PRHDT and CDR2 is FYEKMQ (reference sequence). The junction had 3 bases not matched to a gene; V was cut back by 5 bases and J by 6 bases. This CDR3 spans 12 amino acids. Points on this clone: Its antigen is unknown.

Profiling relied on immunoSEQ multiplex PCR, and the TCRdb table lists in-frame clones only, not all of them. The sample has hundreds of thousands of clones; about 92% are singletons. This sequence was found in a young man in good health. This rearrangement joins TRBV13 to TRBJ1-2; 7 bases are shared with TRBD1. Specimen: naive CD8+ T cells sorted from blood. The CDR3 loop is CASSPGQDGYTF. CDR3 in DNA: TGTGCCAGCAGCCCAGGACAGGATGGCTACACCTTC.